The 12 T cell receptor beta chains presented below share a single source sample, sequenced in a study of blood T cell repertoires in COVID-19. Using immunoSEQ multiplex PCR, the repertoire was profiled, and TCRdb retains in-frame clones only, with some absent. The sample has a few hundred thousand clones; just under 90% are singletons. Sequenced input: PBMCs or T cells enriched from blood (not recorded which). The receptors shown here come from a woman aged 50 to 65 who had recovered from COVID-19.

This clone occurred once. V usage is TRBV27 and J usage is TRBJ1-1; possibly TRBD1 for D (6 bases). CDR1 and CDR2 from the germline V gene are MNHEY and SMNVEV (reference sequence). The CDR3 is 13 residues long. V was trimmed by 10 bases and J by 1 base, leaving 13 bases between them. The CDR3 sequence: CATCPRGNTEAFF. The CDR3 DNA reads as TGTGCCACATGCCCCAGGGGGAACACTGAAGCTTTCTTT.

V gene TRBV5-1 combines with J gene TRBJ2-7; tentative D call: TRBD1 (5 bases). Germline loops: CDR1 SGHRS, CDR2 YFSETQ. CDR3 size: 14 residues. V was pared by 4 bases and J by 5 bases, with 16 bases between. CDR3 bases: TGCGCCAGCAGCCCTGACAGAATTTTAGACGAGCAGTACTTC. Translation gives CASSPDRILDEQYF.

The chain combines TRBV6-2 or TRBV6-3 with TRBJ2-7; 10 bases are shared with TRBD1. The CDR3 covers 15 residues. V shed 2 bases, J shed 5 bases, and the junction held 6 bases outside the gene matches. Germline-derived CDR1 and CDR2 are MNHEY and SVGEGT. The DNA for the CDR3 is TGTGCCAGCAGTTACGCGGGACAGGGGACCAACGAGCAGTACTTC. Its translation is CASSYAGQGTNEQYF.

The V and J genes are TRBV7-2 and TRBJ2-7; D is possibly TRBD2 (7 bases). The CDR3 consists of 16 residues. Germline loops: CDR1 SGHTA, CDR2 FQGNSA. V lost 4 bases and J lost 4, with 20 bases in between. The CDR3 region has the DNA TGTGCCAGCAGCTCCCACTTAGGGGGGGGCCCATACGAGCAGTACTTC. Translated, it gives CASSSHLGGGPYEQYF.

The chain recombines TRBV6-5 with TRBJ1-6, with D uncertain. Trimming took 6 bases from V and 7 from J, leaving 10 bases between them. Germline CDR1 and CDR2: MNHEY and SVGAGI. CDR3 length: 13 residues. This CDR3 is CASRTKVNSPLHF. The CDR3, as DNA: TGTGCCAGCAGAACAAAAGTAAATTCACCCCTCCACTTT.

The J gene is TRBJ1-1, the V gene TRBV19; D is ambiguous. V was trimmed by 7 bases and J by 3 bases, leaving 21 bases between them. Germline CDR1 LNHDA, CDR2 SQIVND (reference sequence). The CDR3 length is 16 residues. DNA of the CDR3: TGTGCCAGTACCCCCTGGGCCCGCAGGATACACACTGAAGCTTTCTTT. The encoded protein is CASTPWARRIHTEAFF. Full variable domain (missing parts from reference TRBV19 and TRBJ1-1): DGGITQSPKYLFRKEGQNVTLSCEQNLNHDAMYWYRQDPGQGLRLIYYSQIVNDFQKGDIAEGYSVSREKKESFPLTVTSAQKNPTAFYLCASTPWARRIHTEAFFGQGTRLTVV.

The chain combines TRBV11-2 with TRBJ1-2, with 9 nucleotides matching TRBD1. The CDR3 loop spans 14 amino acids. Germline V CDR1 and CDR2: SGHAT, FQNNGV. Trimming removed 3 bases from V and 3 bases from J; junction bases left unmatched: 2. CDR3 sequence reads: CASSLGQGDYGYTF. DNA for the CDR3: TGTGCCAGCAGCTTGGGACAGGGAGACTATGGCTACACCTTC.

V and J are TRBV4-3 and TRBJ2-5, with TRBD2 identical over 12 bases. Trimming removed 0 bases from V and 2 bases from J; junction bases left unmatched: 4. The CDR3 loop spans 17 amino acids. Germline CDR1 LGHNA, CDR2 YSLEER. As DNA, the CDR3 is TGCGCCAGCAGCCAAGAAGGGCTAGCGGGGGGGCAAGAGACCCAGTACTTC. Its protein product is CASSQEGLAGGQETQYF.

The V gene is TRBV10-2, the J gene TRBJ1-2; D is undetermined. The CDR3 contains 15 residues. Germline CDR1 and CDR2: WSHSY and SAAADI. The ends were cut back, 0 bases at V and 8 bases at J, with 16 bases in the middle. CDR3 DNA sequence: TGCGCCAGCAGTGAGTCGGAAGCAGGTACTTACGGCTACACCTTC. This codes for CASSESEAGTYGYTF.

This chain uses TRBV5-1 with TRBJ1-4; 9 bases line up with TRBD1. Germline V CDR1 and CDR2: SGHRS, YFSETQ. This CDR3 region has 14 residues. V was pared by 2 bases and J by 6 bases, with 2 bases of the junction left unmatched. CDR3: CASSFGDRDEKLFF. The CDR3 DNA follows: TGCGCCAGCAGCTTTGGGGACAGGGATGAAAAACTGTTTTTT.

The V gene is TRBV5-1, the J gene TRBJ1-4; D gene ambiguous. From germline, CDR1 is SGHRS and CDR2 YFSETQ. The CDR3 contains 15 residues. V shed 1 base and J shed 2 bases, with 9 bases lying between them. The CDR3 DNA reads as TGCGCCAGCAGCTTGTTTGGCTCGACTAATGAAAAACTGTTTTTT. The encoded protein is CASSLFGSTNEKLFF.

The chain couples TRBV11-3 to TRBJ1-1; possibly TRBD1 for D (5 bases). The CDR3 length is 14 residues. Trimming took off 7 bases at V and 2 bases at J, with 14 bases between the two ends. Germline CDR1 is SGHNT and CDR2 is YENEEA. The CDR3 spells CASKCSDSNTEAFF. The CDR3 DNA reads as TGTGCCAGCAAGTGCTCTGACAGCAACACTGAAGCTTTCTTT. Based on the CDR3 plus reference TRBV11-3 and TRBJ1-1, the full variable domain is EAGVVQSPRYKIIEKKQPVAFWCNPISGHNTLYWYLQNLGQGPELLIRYENEEAVDDSQLPKDRFSAERLKGVDSTLKIQPAELGDSAVYLCASKCSDSNTEAFFGQGTRLTVV.